This TCR beta chain was sequenced for a study of T-cell memory formation after mild COVID-19. Study as a whole: Clusters were largely donor specific.

Germline V lookup: CDR1 KGHDR, CDR2 SFDVKD. This CDR3 is 13 amino acids long. The V gene end was trimmed by 4 bases and the J gene end by 8 bases; junction bases not matched to a gene: 6. Study-level results: Specificity for SARS-CoV-2 was not confirmed among the second-wave clones peaking on day 37.

TCRdb processed the 5' RACE reads anew with MiXCR; each CDR3 protein has one entry. The sample lists 500,000 to 600,000 distinct CDR3 sequences, over 15% occurring once. This clonotype showed up just a few times. The antigen is undetermined. The receptor comes from an adult woman who had mild COVID-19 (a few samples of this study predate the infection). Cell type and time point are not known. The rearrangement uses TRBV24-1 and TRBJ1-2, with TRBD1 matching over 7 bases. The specimen was PBMCs or a T cell subset sorted from them (not recorded which). CDR3 nucleotides: TGTGCCACCAGTGAGGGACAGCTAAGGGGCTACACCTTC. Protein: CATSEGQLRGYTF.